Listed below are T cell receptor beta chains from one sample, sequenced in a study of Graves' ophthalmopathy and Graves' hyperthyroidism. One entry per CDR3 protein, called by TCRdb with MiXCR from the multiplex PCR reads. Counted here are 1 million to 1.3 million distinct CDR3 sequences, roughly two fifths occurring once; the ten biggest clones make up 8.5% to 14%. The sample taken for sequencing was peripheral blood or thyroid tissue (not recorded which). These receptors were obtained from an adult man with Graves' hyperthyroidism. Each CDR3 is given without its conserved first and last residue. The size entry is marked missing in some rows and otherwise reads once, few, many or a size class.

clone size | CDR3 length | J gene | V gene | CDR3 protein
- | 12 | TRBJ2-2 | TRBV29-1 | SASPQTNTGELF
- | 13 | TRBJ2-7 | TRBV7-8 | ASSFQRGGNYEQY
many | 14 | TRBJ1-4 | TRBV12-3/TRBV12-4 | ASSYRRSGLNEKLF
- | 13 | TRBJ2-2 | TRBV10-2 | ASSSPGTGAGELF
many | 12 | TRBJ1-2 | TRBV19 | ATRAGQGNYGYT
many | 14 | TRBJ1-4 | TRBV7-6 | ASSPGHPDPPWKLF
many | 14 | TRBJ2-6 | TRBV2 | ARGQVLGSGANVLT
- | 12 | TRBJ1-5 | TRBV4-3 | ASSQVSENQPQH
- | 12 | TRBJ1-1 | TRBV7-9 | AGSLKIGIPEAF
many | 14 | TRBJ2-7 | TRBV20-1 | SARVSTSGRIGPVY